A selection of T cell receptor beta chains follows, all from one sample in a study of identical twins. Using its own MiXCR run on the 5' RACE reads, TCRdb lists one record per CDR3 protein. The table records some 230,000 distinct CDR3 sequences, 6% to 7% of them present only once. The same specimen was also included in a second study, on T cells expressing NK-cell markers.

What was sequenced was CD8+ T cells sorted from blood. The origin of the receptors is a woman between 18 and 29 years old in good health. CDR3s include the opening cysteine and the closing phenylalanine or tryptophan. Fields, in order: CDR3 length, D gene, V gene, J gene, clone size, CDR3 protein, CDR3 DNA. A D gene is named only where the DNA matches it firmly. A clone size is listed for some rows: how often the clone was seen (once, few, many), or a class if it is expanded.

cdr3_length: 16
d_call: NA
v_call: TRBV9
j_call: TRBJ2-5
clone_size: few
cdr3_aa: CASSVGASRPQETQYF
cdr3_nt: TGTGCCAGCAGCGTAGGGGCTTCCCGCCCTCAAGAGACCCAGTACTTC

cdr3_length: 14
d_call: NA
v_call: TRBV5-5
j_call: TRBJ2-7
clone_size: few
cdr3_aa: CASEGQKSSYEQYF
cdr3_nt: TGTGCCAGCGAAGGACAGAAAAGCTCCTACGAGCAGTACTTC

cdr3_length: 13
d_call: NA
v_call: TRBV27
j_call: TRBJ2-3
clone_size: many
cdr3_aa: CASSSDHTDTQYF
cdr3_nt: TGTGCCAGCAGTAGCGATCACACGGATACGCAGTATTTT

cdr3_length: 12
d_call: NA
v_call: TRBV2
j_call: TRBJ2-1
clone_size: NA
cdr3_aa: CASSAEEDEQFF
cdr3_nt: TGTGCCAGCAGTGCGGAGGAGGATGAGCAGTTCTTC

cdr3_length: 14
d_call: TRBD2
v_call: TRBV9
j_call: TRBJ2-7
clone_size: few
cdr3_aa: CASSGEGSSYEQYF
cdr3_nt: TGTGCCAGCAGCGGGGAGGGCTCGTCCTACGAGCAGTACTTC

cdr3_length: 14
d_call: NA
v_call: TRBV18
j_call: TRBJ2-5
clone_size: many
cdr3_aa: CASSLDLTGETQYF
cdr3_nt: TGTGCCAGCTCCTTGGACTTAACTGGGGAGACCCAGTACTTC

cdr3_length: 15
d_call: NA
v_call: TRBV12-3/TRBV12-4
j_call: TRBJ2-3
clone_size: many
cdr3_aa: CASSLGRPSTDTQYF
cdr3_nt: TGTGCCAGCAGTTTAGGACGCCCGAGCACAGATACGCAGTATTTT

cdr3_length: 15
d_call: NA
v_call: TRBV12-3/TRBV12-4
j_call: TRBJ2-1
clone_size: NA
cdr3_aa: CASSPEERSYNEQFF
cdr3_nt: TGTGCCAGCAGCCCCGAGGAAAGGAGTTACAATGAGCAGTTCTTC

cdr3_length: 11
d_call: NA
v_call: TRBV15
j_call: TRBJ1-2
clone_size: many
cdr3_aa: CATSSLDGYTF
cdr3_nt: TGTGCCACCAGCAGTCTGGATGGCTACACCTTC

cdr3_length: 14
d_call: NA
v_call: TRBV30
j_call: TRBJ2-3
clone_size: few
cdr3_aa: CAWNRVPEEDTQYF
cdr3_nt: TGTGCCTGGAATAGAGTCCCCGAAGAAGATACGCAGTATTTT

cdr3_length: 13
d_call: NA
v_call: TRBV9
j_call: TRBJ1-2
clone_size: NA
cdr3_aa: CASSASGDYGYTF
cdr3_nt: TGTGCCAGCAGCGCCTCGGGGGACTATGGCTACACCTTC

cdr3_length: 14
d_call: NA
v_call: TRBV4-1
j_call: TRBJ2-1
clone_size: few
cdr3_aa: CASSQGQGINEQFF
cdr3_nt: TGCGCCAGCAGCCAAGGGCAGGGTATCAATGAGCAGTTCTTC

cdr3_length: 16
d_call: TRBD1
v_call: TRBV13
j_call: TRBJ2-7
clone_size: many
cdr3_aa: CASSRTGPQSSYEQYF
cdr3_nt: TGTGCCAGCAGCCGGACAGGGCCGCAGAGCTCCTACGAGCAGTACTTC

cdr3_length: 15
d_call: NA
v_call: TRBV5-5
j_call: TRBJ2-3
clone_size: few
cdr3_aa: CASSWTLGGMDTQYF
cdr3_nt: TGTGCCAGCAGCTGGACTTTGGGCGGGATGGATACGCAGTATTTT